This TCR beta chain was identified in a study of identical twins. This CDR3 is built from 16 residues. V lost 0 bases and J 0 bases, leaving 8 bases between the germline ends. The germline gives CDR1 LGHNA, CDR2 YNFKEQ. Via MiXCR, TCRdb re-called the 5' RACE reads, giving one row per CDR3 protein. Of about 240,000 distinct CDR3 sequences listed, approximately 10% are singletons. This receptor was obtained from a man aged 50-60 years in good health. The sequenced sample was memory T cells sorted from blood. This sequence joins TRBV4-2 and TRBJ2-2; D remains unclear. CDR3 loop: CASSQDTPSNTGELFF. The CDR3 DNA sequence: TGTGCCAGCAGCCAAGACACACCGTCGAACACCGGGGAGCTGTTTTTT.